This section outlines one T cell receptor (beta chain) sequence together with its context. Only in-frame clones appear in the TCRdb table, and some are missing; sequencing was by immunoSEQ multiplex PCR. The profile shows some 2,500,000 clones, about nine tenths of them singletons. These data originate in a study of shared clonotypes between healthy human individuals. CDR3 length equals 12 residues. V was pared by 0 bases and J by 15 bases, with 15 bases between. Germline CDR1 reads SQVTM; CDR2 reads ANQGSEA. Sequencing was done on a sample of naive CD4+ T cells from PBMCs. Subset described: CD45RA+ positively selected. The clonotype originates from a man aged 18 to 30 in good health. Some clones in this sample may be carry-over from other donors' samples. The genes are TRBV29-1 and TRBJ2-1, with D maybe TRBD2 (7 bases). CDR3 loop: CSVEDLGGGAFF. The CDR3 nucleotides are TGCAGCGTTGAAGATCTAGGGGGAGGGGCGTTCTTC.